This is a list of T cell receptor beta chains from one sample in a study of blood T cell repertoires in COVID-19. TCRdb's table, derived via immunoSEQ multiplex PCR, lists solely in-frame clones and lacks some. The table records about 430,000 clones, roughly 90% of them present only once. Sequenced: PBMCs or T cells enriched from blood (not recorded which). All receptors derive from a woman aged 25 to 39 with acute COVID-19. Each CDR3 is given with its conserved first and last residue. The D gene is left open where the match is weak. Expanded clones get a size class; other rows say once, few or many, or leave the size out.

clone_size j_call d_call v_call cdr3_length cdr3_aa cdr3_nt
. TRBJ1-3 . TRBV2 16 CASTDRIAGFGNTIYF TGTGCCAGCACCGATAGAATCGCAGGGTTCGGAAACACCATATATTTT
. TRBJ1-5 . TRBV19 18 CASSSHQRLGGPNQPQHF TGTGCCAGTAGTTCTCACCAACGCCTTGGAGGGCCGAATCAGCCCCAGCATTTT
once TRBJ2-7 TRBD1 TRBV6-2/TRBV6-3 13 CASSYGTGTEQYF TGTGCCAGCAGTTACGGGACAGGGACCGAGCAGTACTTC
. TRBJ1-1 . TRBV12-3/TRBV12-4 13 CASSLRPNTEAFF TGTGCCAGCAGTTTGAGGCCGAACACTGAAGCTTTCTTT
few TRBJ1-2 TRBD1 TRBV14 15 CASSQRRGPLYGYTF TGTGCCAGCAGCCAACGAAGGGGGCCCCTCTATGGCTACACCTTC
. TRBJ1-1 TRBD1 TRBV5-4 13 CASSLAGQGEAFF TGTGCCAGCAGCTTGGCAGGACAGGGTGAGGCTTTCTTT
. TRBJ1-4 TRBD1 TRBV7-6 15 CASSLTGTVNEKLFF TGTGCCAGCAGCTTGACAGGGACCGTAAATGAAAAACTGTTTTTT
. TRBJ1-1 . TRBV29-1 15 CSVGNGGGVGTEAFF TGCAGCGTTGGCAACGGGGGGGGCGTGGGCACTGAAGCTTTCTTT
. TRBJ1-4 TRBD1 TRBV15 19 CATSSKPGQGYLRNEKLFF TGTGCCACCAGCAGCAAACCGGGACAGGGATATTTGCGAAATGAAAAACTGTTTTTT
. TRBJ2-5 TRBD2 TRBV3-1/TRBV3-2 16 CASSQALAGGVETQYF TGTGCCAGCAGCCAAGCCTTAGCGGGGGGAGTAGAGACCCAGTACTTC
. TRBJ2-7 TRBD1 TRBV24-1 14 CATSGTGARNEQYF TGTGCCACCAGTGGGACAGGGGCGAGAAACGAGCAGTACTTC